The 26 T cell receptor beta chains listed next were all sequenced from one sample in a study of breast tumors, draining lymph nodes, adjacent tissues. TCRdb reanalysed the multiplex PCR reads using MiXCR and keeps one entry per CDR3 protein. The table records about 15,000 distinct CDR3 sequences, around half of them present only once. The sample taken for sequencing was tumor-adjacent breast tissue. All receptors come from a female donor with breast cancer. Some clones in this sample may be carry-over from other donors' samples.

The chain is built from TRBV7-2 and TRBJ2-5, with 13 bases fitting TRBD2. J was trimmed by 1 base and V by 5 bases; bases with no gene match: 4. The CDR3 is 16 residues long. CDR1 is SGHTA, CDR2 FQGNSA, per germline. The CDR3 protein is CASSGTSGRAQETQYF. DNA of the CDR3: TGTGCCAGCAGCGGCACTAGCGGGAGGGCCCAAGAGACCCAGTACTTC.

This clonotype was observed at least ten times. This sequence may be a read error, since a much larger clone differs from it by one base. This chain links TRBV6-2 or TRBV6-3 with TRBJ2-7; possible D gene TRBD2, 7 bases. Trimming cost V 8 bases and J 3 bases, with 11 bases left between them. The CDR3 has 12 residues. CDR1 and CDR2 from the germline V gene are MNHEY and SVGEGT. CDR3 nucleotides: TGTGCCAGCGAGGGGGAGGGCTACGAGCAGTACTTC. This gives the protein CASEGEGYEQYF.

This clonotype was seen many times. This may stem from a read error, because a much larger clone lies one nucleotide away. The gene calls are TRBV6-4 and TRBJ1-5; no definite D call. V was cut by 5 bases and J by 6 bases, with 11 bases left in between. The CDR3 consists of 13 residues. Germline V gene lookup returns CDR1 MRHNA and CDR2 SNTAGT. The DNA of the CDR3 is TGTGCCAGCAGTCACGAGGACGGTCAGCCCCAGCATTTT. This translates into CASSHEDGQPQHF.

Note on this clonotype: At one of its ends the junction is not consistent with the germline gene, which may arise from a read error. The rearrangement joins TRBV20-1 to TRBJ2-7; D possibly corresponds to TRBD1 (6 bases). The CDR3 totals 14 residues. CDR1 is DFQATT, CDR2 SNEGSKA, per germline (reference sequence). The CDR3 DNA sequence: TGCAGTGCGCATGGGGGCGAAGGGTCCTACGAACAGTGCTTC. It codes for CSAHGGEGSYEQCF.

V usage is TRBV7-9 and J usage is TRBJ1-6; D unclear. This CDR3 has 13 residues. V gave up 5 bases and J gave up 4 bases, with 6 bases separating them. Germline V gene lookup returns CDR1 SEHNR and CDR2 FQNEAQ (reference sequence). CDR3 residues: CASSRVYNSPLHF. The CDR3 nucleotides read TGTGCCAGCAGCCGGGTTTATAATTCACCCCTCCACTTT.

This clonotype qualifies as medium-sized. V and J are TRBV4-3 and TRBJ1-6; D unclear. CDR1 is LGHNA, CDR2 YSLEER, per germline. The CDR3 length is 13 residues. Trimming removed 8 bases at V and 9 bases at J, with 14 bases between. DNA for the CDR3: TGCGCCAGCCAAAGACGGATGAGTTCACCCCTCCACTTT. Its protein product is CASQRRMSSPLHF.

The CDR3 loop is CASSCQGQGRGYTF. In nucleotides, the CDR3 is TGTGCCAGCAGCTGCCAGGGACAGGGGAGGGGCTACACCTTC. This sequence joins TRBV7-9 and TRBJ1-2, with 10 bases identical to TRBD1. V dropped 4 bases and J dropped 8; count of bases not matched to a gene: 7. Germline CDR1 reads SEHNR; CDR2 reads FQNEAQ (reference sequence). The CDR3 totals 14 residues.

On this clonotype: No conserved phenylalanine or tryptophan ends this CDR3, so it is likely a read error. The DNA is left out, because the CDR3 cannot be placed on it with certainty; the CDR3 is given as TCRdb lists it. The rearrangement links TRBV4-3 to TRBJ2-3. Germline CDR1 is LGHNA and CDR2 is YSLEER. The CDR3 contains 14 residues when both ends are counted. The CDR3 loop is CASSQVLSTDTQCS.

The sample holds one count of this clonotype. The chain carries TRBV19 and TRBJ1-2, with D perhaps TRBD1 (5 bases). This CDR3 region has 14 residues. Germline loops: CDR1 LNHDA, CDR2 SQIVND (reference sequence). Trimming cost V 5 bases and J 4 bases, with 14 bases left between them. CDR3: CASSDSWKSYGYTF. CDR3 nucleotides: TGTGCCAGTAGTGACAGCTGGAAAAGCTATGGCTACACCTTC.

Relative to its sample, this clonotype is medium-sized. The chain recombines TRBV5-8 with TRBJ2-7; no clear D. Deletions cut 4 bases from V and 5 bases from J, with 10 bases between. The CDR3 consists of 12 residues. Germline V gene lookup returns CDR1 SGHTS and CDR2 YDEGEE. In DNA form, the CDR3 reads TGTGCCAGCAGCCCGGACGCGAACGAGCAGTACTTC. Translation: CASSPDANEQYF.

The table lists this clonotype with many counts. V is TRBV6-5 and J is TRBJ2-1; TRBD2 aligns across 12 bases. The J segment lost 9 bases and the V segment lost 0 bases, leaving 3 bases of the junction unmatched. The length of the CDR3 is 15 residues. Germline V CDR1 and CDR2: MNHEY, SVGAGI. The CDR3 DNA follows: TGTGCCAGCAGTTACTCCGGGACTAGCGGGTCTGAGCAGTTCTTC. Translated, it gives CASSYSGTSGSEQFF.

This clonotype was seen ten or more times. This chain joins TRBV15 and TRBJ2-1; D could derive from TRBD1 or TRBD2 (5 bases each). The V gene's germline CDR1 is LNHNV and CDR2 YYDKDF (reference sequence). Between the trimmed V and J ends, which lost 0 bases and 0 bases, there was a span of 9 bases. The CDR3 runs to 16 residues. The CDR3 reads CATSRDRDLSYNEQFF. Here the CDR3 DNA reads TGTGCCACCAGCAGAGATCGGGACCTCTCCTACAATGAGCAGTTCTTC. Complete variable domain (other parts from reference TRBV15 and TRBJ2-1): DAMVIQNPRYQVTQFGKPVTLSCSQTLNHNVMYWYQQKSSQAPKLLFHYYDKDFNNEADTPDNFQSRRPNTSFCFLDIRSPGLGDTAMYLCATSRDRDLSYNEQFFGPGTRLTVL.

This chain links TRBV6-6 with TRBJ2-7; 10 nucleotides match TRBD2. This CDR3 has 15 residues. Germline CDR1 is MNHNY and CDR2 is SVGAGI (reference sequence). With 5 bases clipped from V and 0 bases from J, the junction kept 4 bases outside the gene matches. CDR3 coding DNA: TGTGCCAGCAGTGAACTAGCGGGACGCTCCTACGAGCAGTACTTC. As protein: CASSELAGRSYEQYF.

This rearrangement joins TRBV5-6 to TRBJ2-7; maybe TRBD2 (5 bases). With 0 bases removed from V and 6 bases from J, the gap between germline ends came to 13 bases. Per germline, CDR1 SGHDT and CDR2 YYEEEE. This CDR3 has 14 amino acids. CDR3 coding DNA: TGTGCCAGCAGCTTGGGGCAGGCGGCGGGCGAGCAGTACTTC. Protein: CASSLGQAAGEQYF.

This clonotype was picked up many times. V gene TRBV6-2 or TRBV6-3 combines with J gene TRBJ2-7, with no clear D. Germline lookup yields CDR1 MNHEY and CDR2 SVGEGT. The length of the CDR3 is 14 residues. The ends were cut back, 2 bases at V and 5 bases at J, with 13 bases in the middle. The CDR3 nucleotides read TGTGCCAGCAGTTACCTTGGGCCGTCAAACGAGCAGTACTTC. Translated: CASSYLGPSNEQYF.

The sample holds many counts of this clonotype. The rearrangement uses TRBV4-3 and TRBJ1-1; no reliable D call. The V gene lost 3 bases and the J gene lost 7 bases, with 12 bases spanning the gap. This CDR3 has 13 amino acids. Per germline, CDR1 LGHNA and CDR2 YSLEER. The CDR3 sequence: CASSHSSYREAFF. The CDR3 coding sequence is TGCGCCAGCAGCCACAGTAGTTATCGTGAAGCTTTCTTT.

V is TRBV25-1 and J is TRBJ1-1; D unclear. Germline V gene sequence: CDR1 MGHDK, CDR2 SYGVNS. The CDR3 sequence is 14 residues long. Trimming took 3 bases from V and 0 from J, leaving 8 bases between them. CDR3 region: CASSDRHMNTEAFF. In nucleotides, the CDR3 is TGTGCCAGCAGTGACCGGCATATGAACACTGAAGCTTTCTTT.

Note on this clonotype: One end of the junction fails to match germline, which may point to a read error. CDR3 loop: CASMHRSNTGGLFF. In DNA, the CDR3 is TGCGCCAGTATGCACAGGTCGAACACCGGGGGGCTGTTTTTT. J is TRBJ2-2 and V is TRBV19, with a tentative D call TRBD2 (6 bases). This CDR3 contains 14 residues. Germline V gene lookup returns CDR1 LNHDA and CDR2 SQIVND (reference sequence).

This clonotype was counted ten times or more. This may be a read error, as it is one base from a much larger clone. The chain combines TRBV6-2 or TRBV6-3 with TRBJ2-5, with D perhaps matching TRBD2 (5 bases). V was shortened by 7 bases and J by 2 bases, with 8 bases between the two germline ends. The CDR3 covers 12 residues. Germline V CDR1 and CDR2: MNHEY, SVGEGT. The CDR3 spells CASNPGQETQYF. The CDR3 DNA reads TGTGCCAGCAACCCGGGGCAAGAGACCCAGTACTTC.

This rearrangement joins TRBV7-2 to TRBJ2-7, with D possibly TRBD2 on 5 matching bases. V lost 3 bases, J lost 6 bases, and 12 bases lay in between. In germline, CDR1 is SGHTA, CDR2 FQGNSA. CDR3 length: 13 residues. This CDR3 reads CASSLRVGIEQYF. The DNA of the CDR3 is TGTGCCAGCAGCTTGAGGGTCGGGATCGAGCAGTACTTC.

The chain carries TRBV7-8 and TRBJ1-1; tentatively, D is TRBD1 (6 bases). Between the trimmed V and J ends, which lost 5 bases and 7 bases, there was a span of 17 bases. The germline gives CDR1 SGHVS, CDR2 FQNEAQ. This CDR3 is 14 amino acids long. The DNA of the CDR3 is TGTGCCAGCAGCCTTTACTCCGGGACAAATGAAGCTTTCTTT. The encoded protein is CASSLYSGTNEAFF.

This clonotype showed up many times. The V call is TRBV20-1, the J call TRBJ1-5; 7 nucleotides match TRBD1. CDR3 size: 14 residues. From germline, CDR1 is DFQATT and CDR2 SNEGSKA (reference sequence). With 5 bases clipped from V and 3 bases from J, the junction kept 7 bases outside the gene matches. CDR3 sequence (DNA): TGCAGTGCTGACCCCCAGGGGGACAATCAGCCCCAGCATTTT. Encoded protein: CSADPQGDNQPQHF.

Relative to its sample, this clonotype is medium-sized. V is TRBV10-3 and J is TRBJ2-3, with D perhaps TRBD1 or TRBD2 (6 bases each). Between the trimmed V and J ends, which lost 6 bases and 0 bases, there was a span of 10 bases. Germline V gene sequence: CDR1 ENHRY, CDR2 SYGVKD. The CDR3 sequence is 14 residues long. The CDR3 nucleotides read TGTGCCATCAGGGAGGGGACAAGCACAGATACGCAGTATTTT. Protein: CAIREGTSTDTQYF.

The chain has TRBV4-1 and TRBJ2-5; D is undetermined. Per the germline V gene, CDR1 is MGHRA and CDR2 is YSYEKL. CDR3 size: 15 residues. Trimming stripped 4 bases from V and 5 bases from J, with 17 bases between. The CDR3 protein is CASSRYEASYETQYF. The CDR3 coding sequence is TGCGCCAGCAGCCGTTACGAGGCCTCCTACGAGACCCAGTACTTC.

The chain combines TRBV2 with TRBJ1-4, with D unclear. The germline V and J ends were trimmed by 3 bases and 7 bases, with 0 bases remaining between them. The CDR3 contains 10 residues. Germline CDR1 is SNHLY and CDR2 is FYNNEI. The CDR3 nucleotides read TGTGCCAGCAGTGATGAAAAACTGTTTTTT. It codes for CASSDEKLFF. Together with reference TRBV2 and TRBJ1-4, the CDR3 gives the full variable domain: EPEVTQTPSHQVTQMGQEVILRCVPISNHLYFYWYRQILGQKVEFLVSFYNNEISEKSEIFDDQFSVERPDGSNFTLKIRSTKLEDSAMYFCASSDEKLFFGSGTQLSVL.

This clonotype was seen repeatedly, ten times or more. The J gene is TRBJ2-3, the V gene TRBV10-1; D tentatively reads TRBD1 or TRBD2 (5 bases each). This CDR3 spans 12 amino acids. The V end was cut by 5 bases, the J end by 9 bases, with 12 bases between. Germline CDR1 is WNHNN and CDR2 is SYGVQD (reference sequence). The CDR3 is CASSRDRLTQYF. The CDR3 DNA reads as TGCGCCAGCAGTCGGGACCGCTTGACGCAGTATTTT.